These T cell receptor beta chains were read from a single sample in a study of response to subunit inactivated influenza vaccine. TCRdb fed the RT-PCR reads into MiXCR, producing one record per CDR3 protein. The repertoire consists of about 180,000 distinct CDR3 sequences, with about 9% occurring once and the leading ten covering roughly 11%. The sequencing used non-naive T cells sorted from PBMCs, collected on the day of vaccination. The receptors were sampled from a man between 45 and 60 years old who received an inactivated influenza vaccine. Both conserved end residues are part of each CDR3. A D gene is named only where the DNA matches it firmly. Clone sizes are given selectively: once, few, many, or a class where the clone is expanded.

>TRBV20-1|-|-|TRBJ1-4
CSARWTGRHEKLFF
TGCAGTGCTAGATGGACCGGGCGGCATGAAAAACTGTTTTTT
>TRBV6-1|many|TRBD1|TRBJ2-1
CASRSGTGGNEQFF
TGTGCCAGCAGATCCGGGACAGGGGGGAATGAGCAGTTCTTC
>TRBV7-3|few|TRBD2|TRBJ2-1
CASSLKKAGGRDEQFF
TGTGCCAGCAGCTTAAAAAAAGCGGGAGGGCGGGATGAGCAGTTCTTC
>TRBV12-3/TRBV12-4|many|TRBD2|TRBJ2-3
CASSLTSFRYF
TGTGCCAGCAGTTTGACTAGCTTTCGGTATTTT
>TRBV14|many|-|TRBJ2-2
CASSQGFVPGELFF
TGTGCCAGCAGCCAAGGGTTCGTACCCGGGGAGCTGTTTTTT
>TRBV19|-|-|TRBJ1-5
CASTYRVNSNQPQHF
TGTGCCAGTACCTACAGGGTAAACAGCAATCAGCCCCAGCATTTT
>TRBV9|many|TRBD2|TRBJ2-1
CASSPGTTLKGNEQFF
TGTGCCAGCAGCCCGGGGACTACCTTAAAGGGAAATGAGCAGTTCTTC
>TRBV5-1|many|-|TRBJ1-2
CASSLSGLTNYGYTF
TGCGCCAGCAGCTTGTCGGGACTGACTAACTATGGCTACACCTTC
>TRBV28|many|-|TRBJ1-5
CASSSYRGSLGNQPQHF
TGTGCCAGCAGTTCTTATAGGGGCTCTCTCGGAAATCAGCCCCAGCATTTT
>TRBV6-1|few|-|TRBJ1-5
CASSQDGNNQPQHF
TGTGCCAGCAGCCAGGACGGAAACAATCAGCCCCAGCATTTT
>TRBV7-9|many|-|TRBJ2-7
CASSQSRGRGFSYEQYF
TGTGCCAGCAGCCAATCAAGGGGGCGGGGTTTCTCCTACGAGCAGTACTTC
>TRBV7-9|few|TRBD2|TRBJ2-3
CASSFYLAGVGDTQYF
TGTGCCAGCAGCTTCTACCTAGCGGGGGTGGGAGATACGCAGTATTTT
>TRBV24-1|many|-|TRBJ2-2
CATSFTGENTGELFF
TGTGCCACCAGTTTTACAGGAGAGAACACCGGGGAGCTGTTTTTT
>TRBV9|few|-|TRBJ2-7
CASSAQGTNEQYF
TGTGCCAGCAGCGCCCAGGGAACTAACGAGCAGTACTTC
>TRBV6-1|many|TRBD1|TRBJ1-5
CASKQGNDQPQHF
TGTGCCTCGAAACAGGGGAATGATCAGCCCCAGCATTTT
>TRBV1|few|-|TRBJ2-3
CTSCGTCQDTQYF
TGCACCAGCTGTGGGACTTGTCAAGATACGCAGTATTTT
>TRBV5-1|many|TRBD1|TRBJ1-1
CASSQQGRYTEAFF
TGCGCCAGCAGCCAACAGGGGAGATACACTGAAGCTTTCTTT
>TRBV2|few|-|TRBJ2-7
CASSGLAEQYF
TGTGCCAGCAGTGGTCTAGCCGAGCAGTACTTC
>TRBV5-1|-|TRBD2|TRBJ2-1
CASSLAGGPSYNEQFF
TGCGCCAGCAGCTTAGCGGGGGGCCCCTCCTACAATGAGCAGTTCTTC
>TRBV20-1|many|TRBD2|TRBJ2-2
CSARDLGGGNTGELFF
TGCAGTGCTAGAGATCTAGGCGGGGGGAACACCGGGGAGCTGTTTTTT
>TRBV10-3|many|-|TRBJ2-7
CAITPTGNYEQYF
TGTGCCATTACCCCTACAGGAAACTACGAGCAGTACTTC
>TRBV5-6|-|-|TRBJ1-5
CASSLDSLPNQPQHF
TGTGCCAGCAGCTTGGACAGTCTTCCAAATCAGCCCCAGCATTTT
>TRBV28|many|-|TRBJ1-1
CASRSMWDAFF
TGTGCCAGCAGATCCATGTGGGATGCTTTCTTT
>TRBV5-5|few|-|TRBJ2-3
CASSLGWTDTQYF
TGTGCCAGCAGCTTGGGATGGACAGATACGCAGTATTTT
>TRBV20-1|-|-|TRBJ2-3
CSARPRGGITDTQYF
TGCAGTGCTAGGCCTAGGGGTGGAATCACAGATACGCAGTATTTT
>TRBV15|many|-|TRBJ2-3
CATHRAVLSTDTQYF
TGTGCCACCCACCGGGCGGTTCTTAGCACAGATACGCAGTATTTT
>TRBV27|few|-|TRBJ1-1
CASSPRGRLGFVNTEAFF
TGTGCCAGCAGTCCCCGGGGCAGGCTGGGGTTTGTGAACACTGAAGCTTTCTTT
>TRBV9|many|TRBD1|TRBJ2-1
CASSVTGTGRNEQFF
TGTGCCAGCAGCGTCACCGGGACAGGGAGAAATGAGCAGTTCTTC
>TRBV4-1|many|-|TRBJ1-2
CASSQEIGRGYGYTF
TGCGCCAGCAGCCAAGAAATTGGGAGAGGCTATGGCTACACCTTC
>TRBV12-3/TRBV12-4|many|-|TRBJ2-1
CASSPAAGSYNEQFF
TGTGCCAGCAGCCCAGCGGCAGGGTCCTACAATGAGCAGTTCTTC
>TRBV4-2|few|TRBD2|TRBJ2-5
CASSQSLAEEWGETQYF
TGTGCCAGCAGCCAATCCCTAGCGGAAGAATGGGGAGAGACCCAGTACTTC
>TRBV5-1|few|-|TRBJ1-3
CASSPRGSGSGNTIYF
TGCGCCAGCAGCCCCCGGGGCAGTGGCTCTGGAAACACCATATATTTT
>TRBV28|-|TRBD1|TRBJ2-3
CASRWTGGTDTQYF
TGTGCCAGCAGGTGGACAGGGGGCACAGATACGCAGTATTTT
>TRBV4-2|-|TRBD1|TRBJ2-7
CASSQASGTGGLEQYF
TGTGCCAGCAGCCAAGCCTCCGGGACAGGGGGACTCGAGCAGTACTTC
>TRBV5-1|-|-|TRBJ1-1
CASRELGTNTEAFF
TGCGCCAGCAGGGAGCTCGGCACGAACACTGAAGCTTTCTTT
>TRBV12-3/TRBV12-4|few|TRBD2|TRBJ2-1
CASSRSGSAYNEQFF
TGTGCCAGCAGTCGAAGCGGGAGTGCCTACAATGAGCAGTTCTTC
>TRBV25-1|many|TRBD2|TRBJ2-1
CASSDSTSGGYNEQFF
TGTGCCAGCAGTGATAGTACTAGCGGGGGGTACAATGAGCAGTTCTTC